This T cell receptor beta chain is from a study of blood T cells in healthy people across ages. The V and J ends lost 0 bases and 5 bases respectively, with 15 bases between them. The CDR3 length is 15 residues. The germline V gene encodes CDR1 SGDLS and CDR2 YYNGEE. With a J-beta primer mix and a sample-barcoded 5' primer, a second PCR ran 7 to 11 cycles. Every cDNA molecule bore a tag from a template-switch adaptor containing 12 random nucleotides. TCRdb recomputed calls from the 5' RACE reads with MiXCR, one row per CDR3 protein. The table records approximately 1.5 million distinct CDR3 sequences, approximately 42% of them present only once. As concerns this clonotype: Its antigen remains unidentified.

Study-level results: Unknown CMV status may confound age-related changes in expanded clones.

What was sequenced was blood. The rearrangement links TRBV9 to TRBJ2-7; D gene ambiguous. The receptor was derived from a woman younger than 35 in good health. CDR3 DNA: TGTGCCAGCAGCGTAGGGTACGGTTCCATCGACGAGCAGTACTTC. This gives the protein CASSVGYGSIDEQYF.